One and the same sample provided the 26 T cell receptor beta chains below, sequenced in a study of molecular identifiers for immune sequencing clone quantification. TCRdb reanalysed the PCR reads using MiXCR and keeps one entry per CDR3 protein. The data show approximately 550,000 distinct CDR3 sequences, around 23% seen once. Sequenced material: naive CD8+ T cells from blood, with Jurkat cell RNA spiked in. Subset defined: FACS-sorted CD8+CD4-CCR7+CD45RA+ naive T cells. The receptors originated from a human donor in good health. Some libraries in this study had Jurkat cell RNA spiked in.

The chain is built from TRBV3-1 and TRBJ2-5; a possible D gene is TRBD1 (5 bases). Per germline, CDR1 LGHDT and CDR2 YNNKEL (reference sequence). V dropped 0 bases and J dropped 4 bases, with 15 bases sitting between them. The CDR3 has 16 amino acids. The DNA of the CDR3 is TGTGCCAGCAGCCAAGATGAAGGCAGGGTGGGAGAGACCCAGTACTTC. This translates into CASSQDEGRVGETQYF.

Notes on this clonotype: This sequence may be a read error, since a much larger clone differs from it by one base. The V and J genes are TRBV28 and TRBJ2-1; no reliable D call. Trimming removed 1 base from V and 13 bases from J, with 20 bases in between. The CDR3 contains 15 residues. Germline lookup yields CDR1 MDHEN and CDR2 SYDVKM. CDR3 amino acids: CASSLYRTHLETQFF. DNA for the CDR3: TGTGCCAGCAGTTTATACCGGACGCACCTGGAGACCCAGTTCTTC. The full variable domain, its missing parts supplied by reference TRBV28 and TRBJ2-1, is DVKVTQSSRYLVKRTGEKVFLECVQDMDHENMFWYRQDPGLGLRLIYFSYDVKMKEKGDIPEGYSVSREKKERFSLILESASTNQTSMYLCASSLYRTHLETQFFGPGTRLTVL.

Ten or more counts support this clonotype. This chain joins TRBV7-2 and TRBJ2-7; maybe TRBD2 (6 bases). Trimming took off 1 base at V and 2 bases at J, with 15 bases between the two ends. Per germline, CDR1 SGHTA and CDR2 FQGNSA. This CDR3 is 16 amino acids long. DNA for the CDR3: TGTGCCAGCAGCTTAGAAGGAAGCGGGTCAGCCTACGAGCAGTACTTC. Encoded protein: CASSLEGSGSAYEQYF.

This chain uses TRBV12-3 or TRBV12-4 with TRBJ2-3, with 7 nucleotides matching TRBD1. V gave up 4 bases and J gave up 5 bases; unmatched junction bases: 18. The CDR3 runs 18 residues. The CDR3 DNA reads as TGTGCCAGCAGTTCCTCGAGGAAAGTGGGGACAGAGGGAGATACGCAGTATTTT. Its translation is CASSSSRKVGTEGDTQYF.

This clonotype turned up a few times. This may be a read error, as it is one base from a much larger clone. V gene TRBV2 combines with J gene TRBJ1-1, with 7 bases aligning to TRBD1. Germline V gene data show CDR1 as SNHLY and CDR2 as FYNNEI. This CDR3 is built from 15 residues. Written as DNA, the CDR3 is TGTGCCAGCAGTGATGGACAGGCGCTGAACACTGAAGCTTCCTTT. It translates to CASSDGQALNTEASF. Variable domain in full (rest from reference TRBV2 and TRBJ1-1): EPEVTQTPSHQVTQMGQEVILRCVPISNHLYFYWYRQILGQKVEFLVSFYNNEISEKSEIFDDQFSVERPDGSNFTLKIRSTKLEDSAMYFCASSDGQALNTEASFGQGTRLTVV.

Comment on this clonotype: This sequence may be a read error, since a much larger clone differs from it by one base. This chain links TRBV4-3 with TRBJ1-2; TRBD1 matches 12 bases. The V segment lost 0 bases and the J segment 3 bases; nucleotides outside the gene matches: 2. Germline CDR1 LGHNA, CDR2 YSLEER. The CDR3 is 16 amino acids. The CDR3, as DNA: TGCGCCAGCAGCCAAGAAGGGACAGGGGGCGACTATGGCTACACCTTC. It yields the protein CASSQEGTGGDYGYTF.

This clonotype was counted ten times or more. The rearrangement joins TRBV28 to TRBJ2-3; weak D call: TRBD1 (6 bases). V lost 8 bases to trimming and J lost 3 bases, with 15 bases between them. The CDR3 consists of 14 residues. Looked up from germline, CDR1 is MDHEN and CDR2 is SYDVKM. CDR3 loop: CASADTGLTDTQYF. In DNA, the CDR3 is TGTGCCAGCGCTGACACAGGGCTTACAGATACGCAGTATTTT.

V is TRBV20-1 and J is TRBJ1-2, with unresolved D. Germline CDR1 DFQATT, CDR2 SNEGSKA (reference sequence). V dropped 0 bases and J dropped 3 bases, with 8 bases sitting between them. The CDR3 has 13 residues. In nucleotides, the CDR3 is TGCAGTGCTAGAGATGGTGAGGACTATGGCTACACCTTC. Protein sequence: CSARDGEDYGYTF.

This clonotype was observed a few times. The rearrangement links TRBV11-2 to TRBJ1-1; D might be TRBD1 (5 bases). CDR3 size: 15 residues. V was pared by 6 bases and J by 0 bases, with 14 bases between. CDR1 and CDR2 from the germline V gene are SGHAT and FQNNGV. CDR3 bases: TGTGCCAGCAGTTACGGGGCGGTAATGAACACTGAAGCTTTCTTT. The encoded protein is CASSYGAVMNTEAFF.

This clonotype was observed a few times. The gene calls are TRBV6-1 and TRBJ2-7; the D gene is possibly TRBD1 (6 bases). Looked up from germline, CDR1 is MNHNS and CDR2 is SASEGT. The CDR3 consists of 16 residues. Between the trimmed V and J ends, which lost 7 bases and 5 bases, there was a span of 24 bases. The CDR3 DNA is TGTGCCAGCAAGCAGGGGCCGCTTATGCCCGGGGACGAGCAGTACTTC. It is translated as CASKQGPLMPGDEQYF.

With regard to this clonotype: This may be a read error: a much more frequent sequence differs by one nucleotide. This chain joins TRBV28 and TRBJ1-5; 8 positions match TRBD1. CDR1 is MDHEN and CDR2 is SYDVKM in the germline V gene. This CDR3 spans 14 amino acids. V shed 7 bases and J 2 bases; nucleotides not matched to a gene: 4. CDR3 bases: TGTGCCAGCAAGGCAGGGGGCGGCAATCAGCCCCAGCATTTT. Its protein product is CASKAGGGNQPQHF.

This clonotype came up a few times. Possible read error: a much larger clone is one base away. The chain is built from TRBV29-1 and TRBJ2-6; D is undetermined. Germline CDR1 and CDR2: SQVTM and ANQGSEA. The CDR3 contains 16 residues. The germline V and J ends were trimmed by 2 bases and 0 bases, with 11 bases remaining between them. CDR3 in amino acids: CSVELVGHSGANVLTF. CDR3 nucleotides: TGCAGCGTTGAATTGGTAGGGCACTCTGGGGCCAACGTCCTGACTTTC.

This clonotype was detected only a few times. The CDR3 DNA is TGTGCCAGCAGCTTAGAAGGGGCCGGGGGGGGTACGCAGTATTTT. This codes for CASSLEGAGGGTQYF. The genes are TRBV7-8 and TRBJ2-3, with TRBD2 identical over 8 bases. This CDR3 is built from 15 residues. Germline values: CDR1 SGHVS, CDR2 FQNEAQ. V lost 1 base to trimming and J lost 8 bases; unmatched junction nucleotides: 8. Variable domain in full (rest from reference TRBV7-8 and TRBJ2-3): GAGVSQSPRYKVAKRGQDVALRCDPISGHVSLFWYQQALGQGPEFLTYFQNEAQLDKSGLPSDRFFAERPEGSVSTLKIQRTQQEDSAVYLCASSLEGAGGGTQYFGPGTRLTVL.

The CDR3 DNA follows: TGTGCCAGCTTTGGGCCCGACCGAGGAAAAAACACTGAAGCTTTCTTT. Protein product: CASFGPDRGKNTEAFF. This chain links TRBV2 with TRBJ1-1; D gene ambiguous. Germline V gene lookup returns CDR1 SNHLY and CDR2 FYNNEI. V shed 8 bases and J shed 2 bases, with 21 bases lying between them. CDR3 size: 16 residues.

A few counts support this clonotype. The V and J genes are TRBV20-1 and TRBJ1-1, with D possibly matching TRBD1 (6 bases). The CDR3 extends over 18 amino acids. Trimming stripped 0 bases from V and 3 bases from J, with 23 bases between. Germline CDR1 and CDR2: DFQATT and SNEGSKA (reference sequence). The CDR3 is CSARDPAVADRLYTEAFF. As DNA, the CDR3 is TGCAGTGCTAGAGACCCAGCGGTTGCGGACAGACTATACACTGAAGCTTTCTTT.

This clonotype occurred a few times. One end of the junction does not line up with germline, which may come from a read error. The chain links TRBV7-9 to TRBJ2-3; tentatively, D is TRBD2 (7 bases). The CDR3 has 16 amino acids. Germline V gene lookup returns CDR1 SEHNR and CDR2 FQNEAQ (reference sequence). The CDR3 DNA reads TGTGCCAGCAGCCCCCCTGCGGGGGCGGTCACAGGTACGCAGTATTTT. This encodes CASSPPAGAVTGTQYF.

This clonotype was counted many times. The V gene is TRBV30, the J gene TRBJ2-7; a possible D gene is TRBD1 (5 bases). Trimming removed 2 bases from V and 2 bases from J, with 10 bases in between. The CDR3 extends over 13 amino acids. From germline, CDR1 is GTSNPN and CDR2 SVGIG (reference sequence). The DNA of the CDR3 is TGTGCCTGGAGTAAGGGGAATCCCTACGAGCAGTACTTC. Translated: CAWSKGNPYEQYF.

There are a few counts of this clonotype. V and J are TRBV7-2 and TRBJ2-7; TRBD2 aligns across 8 bases. Germline V gene lookup returns CDR1 SGHTA and CDR2 FQGNSA. This CDR3 is built from 15 residues. Germline trimming cut 5 bases from V and 3 bases from J; bases unmatched to any gene: 9. CDR3 nucleotide sequence: TGTGCCAGCAGCAAAGACGTCACTAGCGGCTACGAGCAGTACTTC. Translation gives CASSKDVTSGYEQYF.

This clonotype has a count of ten or more. The V and J genes are TRBV6-5 and TRBJ2-1, with unresolved D. Germline CDR1 reads MNHEY; CDR2 reads SVGAGI. Trimming removed 4 bases from V and 3 bases from J, with 7 bases in between. The CDR3 runs to 13 residues. The CDR3 DNA is TGTGCCAGCAGTTCCCTGGTCTACAATGAGCAGTTCTTC. This codes for CASSSLVYNEQFF.

This clonotype has only a few counts. The chain carries TRBV4-1 and TRBJ1-2; D perhaps matches TRBD1 (6 bases). CDR1 is MGHRA and CDR2 is YSYEKL in the germline V gene. The CDR3 is made up of 16 amino acids. The V end lost 4 bases, the J end lost 5 bases, and 20 bases lay between the germline ends. DNA for the CDR3: TGCGCCAGCAGCCCTGGCGGGACACCCGGGGATTATGGCTACACCTTC. Translation: CASSPGGTPGDYGYTF.

This clonotype was found a few times. The chain is built from TRBV4-3 and TRBJ2-5; the D is unclear. This CDR3 is 15 amino acids long. Germline CDR1 is LGHNA and CDR2 is YSLEER. V was cut by 0 bases and J by 4 bases, with 12 bases left in between. CDR3 nucleotides: TGCGCCAGCAGCCAAGATAACGCGTTGGTAGAGACCCAGTACTTC. Residues: CASSQDNALVETQYF.

The CDR3 nucleotides read TGTGCCAGCAGCTCACCGGGACAGGGGGATCATGGCTACACCTTC. This encodes CASSSPGQGDHGYTF. The rearrangement links TRBV7-3 to TRBJ1-2, with 11 positions matching TRBD1. The CDR3 runs 15 residues. Germline CDR1 reads SGHTA; CDR2 reads FQGTGA. After removal of 4 bases from V and 6 bases from J, the junction contained 7 bases not matched to a gene.

This clonotype was counted at least ten times. The rearrangement uses TRBV6-2 or TRBV6-3 and TRBJ2-6; D remains unclear. From germline, CDR1 is MNHEY and CDR2 SVGEGT. The V end was cut by 6 bases, the J end by 0 bases, with 9 bases between. This CDR3 region has 15 residues. DNA of the CDR3: TGTGCCAGCAGCGAAATAAACTCTGGGGCCAACGTCCTGACTTTC. It encodes CASSEINSGANVLTF.

The rearrangement uses TRBV11-2 and TRBJ2-3, with 9 bases identical to TRBD1. J was trimmed by 1 base and V by 7 bases; bases with no gene match: 3. The CDR3 totals 14 residues. The germline CDR1 and CDR2 sequences are SGHAT and FQNNGV. In DNA form, the CDR3 reads TGTGCCAGCAACACAGGGGGCGGCACAGATACGCAGTATTTT. Residues: CASNTGGGTDTQYF.

Of note for this clonotype: This could be a read error, since a much larger clone is one nucleotide away. The CDR3 DNA sequence: TGTGCCACCAGTGACCGCGACCGACTAGCGAGGCAGCCTTACACCGGGGAGCGGTTTTTT. Its protein is CATSDRDRLARQPYTGERFF. This sequence joins TRBV24-1 and TRBJ2-2; TRBD2 matches 8 bases. CDR1 is KGHDR and CDR2 is SFDVKD in the germline V gene. The CDR3 is 20 amino acids.

This clonotype occurred a few times. The V call is TRBV11-2, the J call TRBJ1-4, with a possible D match to TRBD1 (6 bases). The CDR3 is 17 residues long. V was clipped by 6 bases and J by 1 base, with 18 bases between them. In germline, CDR1 is SGHAT, CDR2 FQNNGV. Written as DNA, the CDR3 is TGTGCCAGCAGTGCCAAGGGGGAAGGGGTAACTAATGAAAAACTGTTTTTT. It encodes CASSAKGEGVTNEKLFF.